Listed here are 18 T cell receptor beta chains from one sample, sequenced in a study of CD8 T cells in cerebrospinal fluid in Alzheimer's disease. One entry per CDR3 protein, without DNA, is what TCRdb gives after re-calling the 10x single-cell sequencing reads. This sample's table reports about 1,000 distinct CDR3 sequences. The sample taken for sequencing was cerebrospinal fluid. Receptors were obtained from a human donor in good health.

The rearrangement links TRBV6-6 to TRBJ2-2; TCRdb's D call, TRBD1, is unchecked because there is no DNA. In germline, CDR1 is MNHNY, CDR2 SVGAGI (reference sequence). This CDR3 comprises 18 residues. CDR3 protein: CASSYRGQDWGSTGELFF.

This clonotype is medium-sized by frequency. J is TRBJ2-3 and V is TRBV6-5; the TRBD1 assignment by TCRdb is unverifiable without DNA. Germline assignment: CDR1 MNHEY and CDR2 SVGAGI. This CDR3 has 15 amino acids. CDR3: CASGGGGSSTDTQYF.

This clonotype is classed as medium-sized by frequency. The chain joins TRBV5-1 to TRBJ2-1; the TRBD1 assignment by TCRdb is unverifiable without DNA. Germline V gene lookup returns CDR1 SGHRS and CDR2 YFSETQ. This CDR3 comprises 13 residues. CDR3 sequence: CASRRTGANEQFF.

Its frequency marks this clonotype as medium-sized (0.01 to 0.1%). The gene calls are TRBV12-3 or TRBV12-4 and TRBJ2-2; no DNA is available, so the TRBD1 call from TCRdb remains unchecked. This CDR3 is built from 19 residues. The CDR3 region is CASSYHQTGAAGGTGELFF.

This clonotype is called medium-sized based on its frequency. The V and J genes are TRBV9 and TRBJ1-2. The length of the CDR3 is 12 residues. Germline lookup yields CDR1 SGDLS and CDR2 YYNGEE. This chain's CDR3 is CASSVGGYGYTF.

In terms of frequency, this clonotype is medium-sized. This CDR3 reads CASSSGTGNYGYTF. The chain employs TRBV13 and TRBJ1-2; TCRdb returns TRBD1, unconfirmable since there is no DNA. Germline V gene data show CDR1 as PRHDT and CDR2 as FYEKMQ (reference sequence). This CDR3 comprises 14 residues.

By frequency, this clonotype registers medium-sized (0.01 to 0.1%). The chain combines TRBV27 with TRBJ2-3; TCRdb returns TRBD1, unconfirmable since there is no DNA. Germline V gene data show CDR1 as MNHEY and CDR2 as SMNVEV (reference sequence). This CDR3 comprises 15 residues. CDR3 protein: CASSFKTGATDTQYF.

Measured by frequency, this clonotype is medium-sized (0.01 to 0.1%). The chain employs TRBV20-1 and TRBJ2-1; with no DNA, the TCRdb D assignment of TRBD1 cannot be verified. Germline CDR1 reads DFQATT; CDR2 reads SNEGSKA (reference sequence). The CDR3 sequence is 17 residues long. CDR3 loop: CSARLMGADLTYNEQFF.

This chain joins TRBV7-2 and TRBJ2-5; TCRdb gives TRBD1 as the D gene, but with no DNA this cannot be confirmed. Germline V gene lookup returns CDR1 SGHTA and CDR2 FQGNSA. The CDR3 runs 14 residues. The CDR3: CASSLRAGVETQYF.

According to its frequency, this clonotype is medium-sized (0.01 to 0.1%). The chain joins TRBV3-1 to TRBJ2-5; TCRdb proposes TRBD1, but this gene call is untestable without DNA. Germline CDR1 is LGHDT and CDR2 is YNNKEL (reference sequence). The CDR3 is made up of 15 amino acids. CDR3 residues: CASSLGGGKGETQYF.

This clonotype is medium-sized by frequency. The chain couples TRBV10-3 to TRBJ2-7; TCRdb reports TRBD2, a call that lacks DNA to check it against. CDR1 is ENHRY, CDR2 SYGVKD, per germline. The CDR3 has 12 residues. The CDR3 loop reads CAVAGTGYEQYF.

Frequency places this clonotype as large (0.1 to 1%). The chain couples TRBV5-4 to TRBJ2-3; checking the TCRdb D call of TRBD1 is not possible without DNA. The CDR3 sequence is 15 residues long. CDR1 and CDR2 (germline): SGHNT, YYREEE (reference sequence). The CDR3 region is CASSLKGAPADTQYF. Complete variable domain (other parts from reference TRBV5-4 and TRBJ2-3): ETGVTQSPTHLIKTRGQQVTLRCSSQSGHNTVSWYQQALGQGPQFIFQYYREEENGRGNFPPRFSGLQFPNYSSELNVNALELDDSALYLCASSLKGAPADTQYFGPGTRLTVL.

CDR3 residues: CASSIVGTGDALTSYNEQFF. This chain connects TRBV19 to TRBJ2-1; TCRdb designates TRBD1, a call that cannot be tested without DNA. Germline values: CDR1 LNHDA, CDR2 SQIVND (reference sequence). The CDR3 covers 20 residues. The whole variable domain, filled in from reference TRBV19 and TRBJ2-1, reads DGGITQSPKYLFRKEGQNVTLSCEQNLNHDAMYWYRQDPGQGLRLIYYSQIVNDFQKGDIAEGYSVSREKKESFPLTVTSAQKNPTAFYLCASSIVGTGDALTSYNEQFFGPGTRLTVL.

This clonotype is large by frequency. The rearrangement links TRBV7-2 to TRBJ2-3; TCRdb gives TRBD1 as the D gene, but with no DNA this cannot be confirmed. Germline loops: CDR1 SGHTA, CDR2 FQGNSA. This CDR3 contains 17 residues. The CDR3 sequence is CASSLGLRGLGSDTQYF.

In terms of frequency, this clonotype is medium-sized (0.01 to 0.1%). The genes are TRBV2 and TRBJ1-1; there is no DNA to check the TCRdb D call of TRBD1. In germline, CDR1 is SNHLY, CDR2 FYNNEI. The length of the CDR3 is 13 residues. The CDR3: CASWDIGSTEAFF.

This clonotype counts as large by frequency. The V call is TRBV7-2, the J call TRBJ1-5; TCRdb names TRBD1, which stays unverified in the absence of DNA. This CDR3 has 15 amino acids. Germline-derived CDR1 and CDR2 are SGHTA and FQGNSA. CDR3: CASSSRWGHDQPQHF.

The V call is TRBV19, the J call TRBJ1-1; absent DNA, TCRdb's TRBD1 call cannot be checked. This CDR3 spans 18 amino acids. CDR1 LNHDA and CDR2 SQIVND come from the germline V gene (reference sequence). This CDR3 reads CASKPTGRGIIGNTEAFF.

This clonotype counts as medium-sized by frequency. The chain couples TRBV6-6 to TRBJ2-3; the D gene TCRdb calls, TRBD1, cannot be checked with no DNA. The CDR3 consists of 17 residues. The germline gives CDR1 MNHNY, CDR2 SVGAGI (reference sequence). CDR3 sequence reads: CASSYSSAIPPTDTQYF.